Given below is one TCR beta chain in context. This sample is part of a study of blood T cell repertoires in COVID-19. Looking at the study overall: Researchers got acute and convalescent COVID-19 samples from the United States, Italy and Spain. PBMCs, B-cell-depleted T cells, or T cells were the source of the cDNA or gDNA that made up the material.

Original methodology: Reference gene primer amplification yielded estimated nucleated cell counts. Only in-frame clones appear in the TCRdb table, and some are missing; sequencing was by immunoSEQ multiplex PCR. Clone size and V and J calls were adopted from that table, with D and trimming inferred from the DNA. The table records roughly 70,000 clones, 75% to 90% of them present only once. The V end was cut by 4 bases, the J end by 7 bases, with 14 bases between. The CDR3 length is 13 residues. CDR1 and CDR2 (germline): MNHEY, SVGEGT. Patients from Seattle were sampled longitudinally, starting during active infection.

This sequence was found in a man aged 80 or over with COVID-19, enrolled during active disease. The sequencing sample was made of peripheral blood. The rearrangement links TRBV6-2 or TRBV6-3 to TRBJ2-7; possibly TRBD2 for D (5 bases). The CDR3 sequence is CASSSRETGEQYF. CDR3 nucleotides: TGTGCCAGCAGTTCCCGGGAAACCGGGGAGCAGTACTTC.